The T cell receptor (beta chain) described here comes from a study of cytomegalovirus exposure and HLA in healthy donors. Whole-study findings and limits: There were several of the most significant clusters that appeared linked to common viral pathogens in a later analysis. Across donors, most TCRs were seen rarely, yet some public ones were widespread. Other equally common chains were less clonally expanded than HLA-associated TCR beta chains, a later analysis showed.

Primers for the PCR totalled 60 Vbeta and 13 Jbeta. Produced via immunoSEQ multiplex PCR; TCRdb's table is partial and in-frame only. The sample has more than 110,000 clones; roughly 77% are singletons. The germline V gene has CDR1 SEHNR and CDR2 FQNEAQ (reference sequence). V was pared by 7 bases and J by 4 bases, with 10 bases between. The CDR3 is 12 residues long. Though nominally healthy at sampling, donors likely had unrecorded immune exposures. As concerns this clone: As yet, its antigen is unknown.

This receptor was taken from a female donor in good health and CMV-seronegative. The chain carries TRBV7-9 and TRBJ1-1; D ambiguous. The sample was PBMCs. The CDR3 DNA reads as TGTGCCAGCACCTACGGGAGCACTGAAGCTTTCTTT. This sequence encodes CASTYGSTEAFF.